The sequence of this TCR beta chain was determined in a study of T cells expressing NK-cell markers. The study's findings and limits: There were a handful of donors in whom these clonotypes also led the CD3+CD56-NKG2C+ fraction.

Points on this clonotype: Its antigen is unidentified.

TCRdb re-called the 5' RACE reads, yielding one record per CDR3 amino acid sequence without DNA. Seen in this sample are some 450,000 distinct CDR3 sequences; the ten most common clones hold more than 7%. The sequenced sample was blood T cells: a sorted CD56 or NKG2C T cell subset, CD4+ or CD8+ T cells, or bulk PBMC T cells (not recorded which). This sequence originates from a woman between 18 and 70 years old in good health.

CDR3 in amino acids: CASSSLAGGTMYQETQYF. The rearrangement uses TRBV28 and TRBJ2-5; TCRdb proposes TRBD2, but this gene call is untestable without DNA. Germline CDR1 reads MDHEN; CDR2 reads SYDVKM. CDR3 size: 18 residues.